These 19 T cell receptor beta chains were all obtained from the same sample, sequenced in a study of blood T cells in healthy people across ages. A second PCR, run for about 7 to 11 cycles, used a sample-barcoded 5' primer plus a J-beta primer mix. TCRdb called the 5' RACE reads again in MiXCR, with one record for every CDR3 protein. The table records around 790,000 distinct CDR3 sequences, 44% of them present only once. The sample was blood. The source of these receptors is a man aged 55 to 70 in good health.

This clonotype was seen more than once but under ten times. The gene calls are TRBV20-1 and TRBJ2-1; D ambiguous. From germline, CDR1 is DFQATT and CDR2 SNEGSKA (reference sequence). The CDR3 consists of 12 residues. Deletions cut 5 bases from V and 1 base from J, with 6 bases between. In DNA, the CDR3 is TGCAGTGCTGATGGTTCCTACAATGAGCAGTTCTTC. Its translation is CSADGSYNEQFF.

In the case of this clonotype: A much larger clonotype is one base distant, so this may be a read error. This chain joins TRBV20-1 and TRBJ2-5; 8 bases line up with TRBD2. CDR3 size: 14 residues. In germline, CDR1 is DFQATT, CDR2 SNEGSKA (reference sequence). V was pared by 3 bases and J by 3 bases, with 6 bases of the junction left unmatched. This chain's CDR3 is CSARRTSMEETQYF. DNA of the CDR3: TGCAGTGCTAGGAGGACTAGCATGGAAGAGACCCAGTACTTC.

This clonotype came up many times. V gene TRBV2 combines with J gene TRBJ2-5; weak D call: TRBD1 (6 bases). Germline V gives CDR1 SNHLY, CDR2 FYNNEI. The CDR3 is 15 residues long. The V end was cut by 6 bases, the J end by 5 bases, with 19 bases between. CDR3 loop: CASRGALTSLETQYF. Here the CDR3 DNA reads TGTGCCAGCAGGGGGGCTTTGACCTCTCTGGAGACCCAGTACTTC.

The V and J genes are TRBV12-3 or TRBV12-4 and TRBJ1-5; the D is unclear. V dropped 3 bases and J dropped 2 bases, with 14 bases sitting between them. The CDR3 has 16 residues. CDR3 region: CASSFLVARGNQPQHF. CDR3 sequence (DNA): TGTGCCAGCAGTTTCTTGGTCGCCCGGGGCAATCAGCCCCAGCATTTT.

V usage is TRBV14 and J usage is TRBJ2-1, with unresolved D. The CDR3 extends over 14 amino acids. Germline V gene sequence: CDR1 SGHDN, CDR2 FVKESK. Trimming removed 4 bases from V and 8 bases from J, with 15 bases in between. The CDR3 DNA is TGTGCCAGCAGCCCTCGGACCAACATTTATGAGCAGTTCTTC. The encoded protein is CASSPRTNIYEQFF.

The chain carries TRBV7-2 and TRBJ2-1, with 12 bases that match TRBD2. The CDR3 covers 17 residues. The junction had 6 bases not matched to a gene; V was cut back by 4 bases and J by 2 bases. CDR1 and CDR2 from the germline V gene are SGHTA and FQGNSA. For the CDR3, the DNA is TGTGCCAGCAGCTCGGGACTAGCGGGTTCCCCCTACAATGAGCAGTTCTTC. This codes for CASSSGLAGSPYNEQFF.

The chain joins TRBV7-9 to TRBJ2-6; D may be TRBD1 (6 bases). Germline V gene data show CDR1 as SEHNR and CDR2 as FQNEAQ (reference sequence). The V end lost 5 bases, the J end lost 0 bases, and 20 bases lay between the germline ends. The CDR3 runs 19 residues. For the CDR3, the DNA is TGTGCCAGCAGCCTACCCCCCGGACAGAGCCTCTCTGGGGCCAACGTCCTGACTTTC. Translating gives CASSLPPGQSLSGANVLTF.

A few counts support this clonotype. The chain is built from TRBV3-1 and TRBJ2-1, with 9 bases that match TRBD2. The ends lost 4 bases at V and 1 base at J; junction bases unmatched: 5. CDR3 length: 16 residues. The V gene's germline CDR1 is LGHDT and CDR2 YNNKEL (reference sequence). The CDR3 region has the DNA TGTGCCAGCAGCCGCGGTAGCGGGGGATCCTACAATGAGCAGTTCTTC. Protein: CASSRGSGGSYNEQFF.

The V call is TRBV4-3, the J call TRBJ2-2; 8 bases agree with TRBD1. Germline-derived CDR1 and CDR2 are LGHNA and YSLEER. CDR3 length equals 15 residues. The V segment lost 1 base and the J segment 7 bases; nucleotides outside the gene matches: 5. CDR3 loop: CASSQADRGNGELFF. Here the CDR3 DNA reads TGCGCCAGCAGCCAAGCTGACAGGGGCAACGGGGAGCTGTTTTTT.

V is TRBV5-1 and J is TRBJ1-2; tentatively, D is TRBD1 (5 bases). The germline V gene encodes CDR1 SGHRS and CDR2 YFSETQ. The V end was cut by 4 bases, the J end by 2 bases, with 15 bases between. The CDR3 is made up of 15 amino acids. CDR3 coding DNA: TGCGCCAGCAGCACTCCGGGACCGACGAACTATGGCTACACCTTC. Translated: CASSTPGPTNYGYTF.

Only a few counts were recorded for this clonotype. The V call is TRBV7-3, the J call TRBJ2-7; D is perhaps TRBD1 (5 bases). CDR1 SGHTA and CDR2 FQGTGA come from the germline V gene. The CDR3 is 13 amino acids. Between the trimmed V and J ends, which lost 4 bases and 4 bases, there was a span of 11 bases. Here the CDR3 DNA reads TGTGCCAGCAGCTCAGGGCCGAGATACGAGCAGTACTTC. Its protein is CASSSGPRYEQYF.

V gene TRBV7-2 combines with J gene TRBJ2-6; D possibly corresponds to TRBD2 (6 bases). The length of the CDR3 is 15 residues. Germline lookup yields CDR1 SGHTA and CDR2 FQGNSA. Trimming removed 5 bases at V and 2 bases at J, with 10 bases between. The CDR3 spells CASSQGLTGANVLTF. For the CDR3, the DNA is TGTGCCAGCAGCCAAGGACTAACTGGGGCCAACGTCCTGACTTTC.

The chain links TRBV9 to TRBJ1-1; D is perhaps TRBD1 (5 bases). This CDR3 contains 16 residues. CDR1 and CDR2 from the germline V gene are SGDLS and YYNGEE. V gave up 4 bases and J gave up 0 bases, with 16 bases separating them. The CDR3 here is CASSLYEGRMNTEAFF. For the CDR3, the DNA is TGTGCCAGCAGCCTCTACGAGGGACGGATGAACACTGAAGCTTTCTTT.

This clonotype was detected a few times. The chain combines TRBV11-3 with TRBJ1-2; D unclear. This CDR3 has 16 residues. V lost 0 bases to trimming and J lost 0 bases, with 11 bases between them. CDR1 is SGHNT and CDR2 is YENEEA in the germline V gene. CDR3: CASSLEGRLSNYGYTF. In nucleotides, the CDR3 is TGTGCCAGCAGCTTAGAAGGGAGGCTGTCTAACTATGGCTACACCTTC.

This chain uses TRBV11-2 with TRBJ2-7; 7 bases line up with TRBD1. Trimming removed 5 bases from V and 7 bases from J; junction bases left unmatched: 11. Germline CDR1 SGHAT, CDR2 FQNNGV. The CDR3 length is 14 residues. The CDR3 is CASSLGTALYEQYF. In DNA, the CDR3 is TGTGCCAGCAGCCTAGGGACAGCTCTCTATGAGCAGTACTTC.

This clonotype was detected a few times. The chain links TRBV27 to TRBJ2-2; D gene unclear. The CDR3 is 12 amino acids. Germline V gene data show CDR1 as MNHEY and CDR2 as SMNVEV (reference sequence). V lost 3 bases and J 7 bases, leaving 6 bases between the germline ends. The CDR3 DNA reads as TGTGCCAGCAGTTTCAATGACGGGGAGCTGTTTTTT. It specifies CASSFNDGELFF.

The CDR3 DNA is TGCAGCACCAGCGGGACAACGAACACTGAAGCTTTCTTT. Its protein is CSTSGTTNTEAFF. The chain joins TRBV29-1 to TRBJ1-1, with D possibly TRBD1 on 6 matching bases. Looked up from germline, CDR1 is SQVTM and CDR2 is ANQGSEA. The CDR3 loop spans 13 amino acids. The ends were cut back, 8 bases at V and 1 base at J, with 14 bases in the middle.

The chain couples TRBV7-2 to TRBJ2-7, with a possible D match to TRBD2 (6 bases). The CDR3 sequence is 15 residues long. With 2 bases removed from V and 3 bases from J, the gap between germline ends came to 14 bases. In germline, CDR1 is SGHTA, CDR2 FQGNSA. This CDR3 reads CASSLYGGGGYEQYF. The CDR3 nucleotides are TGTGCCAGCAGCTTATACGGTGGGGGAGGCTACGAGCAGTACTTC.

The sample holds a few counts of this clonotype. The CDR3 spells CAISDKGPLQETQYF. As DNA, the CDR3 is TGTGCCATCAGTGATAAGGGACCGCTCCAAGAGACCCAGTACTTC. V is TRBV10-3 and J is TRBJ2-5, with D perhaps TRBD1 or TRBD2 (5 bases each). The CDR3 length is 15 residues. CDR1 is ENHRY and CDR2 is SYGVKD in the germline V gene. Trimming removed 3 bases from V and 1 base from J, with 12 bases in between.